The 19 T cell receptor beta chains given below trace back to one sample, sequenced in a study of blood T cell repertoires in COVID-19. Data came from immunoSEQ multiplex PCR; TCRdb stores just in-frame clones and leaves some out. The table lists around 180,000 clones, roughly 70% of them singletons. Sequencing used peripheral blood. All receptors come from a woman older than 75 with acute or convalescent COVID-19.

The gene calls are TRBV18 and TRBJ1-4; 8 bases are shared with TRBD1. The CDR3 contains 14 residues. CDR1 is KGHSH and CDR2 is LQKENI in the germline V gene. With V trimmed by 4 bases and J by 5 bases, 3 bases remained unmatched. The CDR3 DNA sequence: TGTGCCAGCTCACGACAGGGGACAAATGAAAAACTGTTTTTT. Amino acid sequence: CASSRQGTNEKLFF.

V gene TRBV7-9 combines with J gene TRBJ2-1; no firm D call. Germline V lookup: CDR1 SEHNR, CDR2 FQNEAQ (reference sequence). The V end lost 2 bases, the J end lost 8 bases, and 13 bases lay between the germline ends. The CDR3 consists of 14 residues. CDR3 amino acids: CASSLSVAIHEQFF. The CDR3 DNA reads TGTGCCAGCAGCTTATCGGTAGCTATCCATGAGCAGTTCTTC.

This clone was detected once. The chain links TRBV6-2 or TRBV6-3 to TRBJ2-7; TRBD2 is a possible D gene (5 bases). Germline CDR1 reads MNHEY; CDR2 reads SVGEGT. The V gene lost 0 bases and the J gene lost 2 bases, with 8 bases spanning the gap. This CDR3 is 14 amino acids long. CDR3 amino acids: CASSYSHGTYEQYF. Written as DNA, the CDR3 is TGTGCCAGCAGTTACTCGCACGGGACCTACGAGCAGTACTTC.

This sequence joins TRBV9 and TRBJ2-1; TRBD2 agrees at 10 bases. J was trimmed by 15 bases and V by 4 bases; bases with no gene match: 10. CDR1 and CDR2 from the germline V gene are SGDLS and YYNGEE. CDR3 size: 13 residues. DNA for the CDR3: TGTGCCAGCAGCCCGGGACCGGGACTAGCGCCGTTCTTC. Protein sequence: CASSPGPGLAPFF.

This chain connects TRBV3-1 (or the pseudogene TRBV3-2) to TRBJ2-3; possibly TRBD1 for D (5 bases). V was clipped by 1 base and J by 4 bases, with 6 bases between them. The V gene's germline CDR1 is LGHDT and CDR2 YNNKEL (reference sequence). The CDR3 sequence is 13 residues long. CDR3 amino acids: CASSQGGPDTQYF. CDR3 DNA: TGTGCCAGCAGCCAAGGGGGCCCAGATACGCAGTATTTT.

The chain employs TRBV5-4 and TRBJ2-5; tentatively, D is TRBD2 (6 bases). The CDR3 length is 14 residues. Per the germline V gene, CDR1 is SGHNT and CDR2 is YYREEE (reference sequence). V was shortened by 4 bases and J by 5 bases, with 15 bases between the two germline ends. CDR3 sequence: CASSRKTGAETQYF. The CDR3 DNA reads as TGTGCCAGCAGCCGTAAAACGGGAGCGGAGACCCAGTACTTC.

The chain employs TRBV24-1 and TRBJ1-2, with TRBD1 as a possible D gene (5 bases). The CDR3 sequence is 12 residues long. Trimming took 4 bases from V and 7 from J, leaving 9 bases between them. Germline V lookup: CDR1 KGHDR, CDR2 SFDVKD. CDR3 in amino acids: CATSEGARGYTF. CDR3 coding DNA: TGTGCCACCAGTGAAGGGGCGCGTGGCTACACCTTC.

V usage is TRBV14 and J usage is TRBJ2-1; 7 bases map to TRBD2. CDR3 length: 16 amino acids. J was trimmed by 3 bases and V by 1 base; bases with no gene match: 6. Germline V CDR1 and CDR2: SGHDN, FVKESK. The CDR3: CASSQVFQRDYNEQFF. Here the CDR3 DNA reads TGTGCCAGCAGCCAAGTATTCCAGCGGGACTACAATGAGCAGTTCTTC. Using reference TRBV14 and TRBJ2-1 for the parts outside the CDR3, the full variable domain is EAGVTQFPSHSVIEKGQTVTLRCDPISGHDNLYWYRRVMGKEIKFLLHFVKESKQDESGMPNNRFLAERTGGTYSTLKVQPAELEDSGVYFCASSQVFQRDYNEQFFGPGTRLTVL.

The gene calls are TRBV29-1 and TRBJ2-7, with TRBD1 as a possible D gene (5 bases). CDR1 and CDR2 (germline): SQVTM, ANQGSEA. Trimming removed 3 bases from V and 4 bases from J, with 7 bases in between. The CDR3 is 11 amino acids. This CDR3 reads CSVDRQYEQYF. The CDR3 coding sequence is TGCAGCGTTGATCGACAGTACGAGCAGTACTTC.

For the CDR3, the DNA is TGCGCCCTCCCCCCCGGGACAGGGAGTGAGCAGTACTTC. Encoded protein: CALPPGTGSEQYF. This chain connects TRBV5-1 to TRBJ2-7; 9 bases fit TRBD1. Unmatched junction bases numbered 12, after V lost 10 bases and J lost 7 bases. The CDR3 runs to 13 residues. CDR1 SGHRS and CDR2 YFSETQ come from the germline V gene.

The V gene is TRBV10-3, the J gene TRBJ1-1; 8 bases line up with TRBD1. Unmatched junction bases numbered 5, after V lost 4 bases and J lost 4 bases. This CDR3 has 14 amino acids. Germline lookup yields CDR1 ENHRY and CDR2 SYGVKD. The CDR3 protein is CAISGTTGGTEAFF. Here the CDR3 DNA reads TGTGCCATCAGTGGGACTACAGGGGGCACTGAAGCTTTCTTT.

The CDR3 DNA sequence: TGTGCCACCAGCAGAGATGTCCAGGGAGGACAGTACTTC. It codes for CATSRDVQGGQYF. The rearrangement joins TRBV15 to TRBJ2-7; TRBD2 might be the D (6 bases). Germline-derived CDR1 and CDR2 are LNHNV and YYDKDF (reference sequence). The CDR3 is 13 amino acids. Trimming shortened V by 0 bases and J by 10 bases, and 13 bases separated the two germline ends.

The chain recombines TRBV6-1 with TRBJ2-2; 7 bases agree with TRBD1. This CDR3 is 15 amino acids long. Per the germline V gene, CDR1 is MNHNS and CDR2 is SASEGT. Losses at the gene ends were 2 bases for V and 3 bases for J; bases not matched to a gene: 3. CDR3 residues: CASSEQGVDTGELFF. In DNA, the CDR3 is TGTGCCAGCAGTGAACAGGGGGTTGACACCGGGGAGCTGTTTTTT.

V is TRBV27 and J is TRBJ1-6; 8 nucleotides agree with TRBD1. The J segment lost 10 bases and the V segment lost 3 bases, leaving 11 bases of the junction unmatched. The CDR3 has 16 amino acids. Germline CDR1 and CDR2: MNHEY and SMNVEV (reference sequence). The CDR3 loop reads CASSFQPGQGLSPLHF. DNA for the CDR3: TGTGCCAGCAGTTTCCAGCCCGGACAGGGCCTATCACCCCTCCACTTT.

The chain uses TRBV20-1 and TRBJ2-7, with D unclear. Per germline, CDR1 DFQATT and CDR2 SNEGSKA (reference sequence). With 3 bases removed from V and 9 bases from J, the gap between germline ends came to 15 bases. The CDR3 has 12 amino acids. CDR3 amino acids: CSASPGQAAQYF. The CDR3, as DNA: TGCAGTGCTAGTCCAGGCCAGGCCGCGCAGTACTTC.

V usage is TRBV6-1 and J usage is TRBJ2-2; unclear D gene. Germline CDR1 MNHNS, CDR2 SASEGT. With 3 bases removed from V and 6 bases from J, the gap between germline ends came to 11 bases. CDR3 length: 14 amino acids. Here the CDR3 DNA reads TGTGCCAGCAGTGAGTCGGGTCCGCCCGGGGAGCTGTTTTTT. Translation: CASSESGPPGELFF.

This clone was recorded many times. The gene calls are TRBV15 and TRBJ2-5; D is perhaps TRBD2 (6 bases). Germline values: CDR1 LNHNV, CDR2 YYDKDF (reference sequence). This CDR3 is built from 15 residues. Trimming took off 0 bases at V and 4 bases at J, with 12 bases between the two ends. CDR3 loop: CATSRDSGTGETQYF. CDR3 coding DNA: TGTGCCACCAGCAGAGACTCGGGGACTGGAGAGACCCAGTACTTC.

CDR3 in DNA: TGTGCCACCAGCAGGGGGGACTTCGAGACCCAGTACTTC. This translates into CATSRGDFETQYF. The genes are TRBV15 and TRBJ2-5; D may be TRBD2 (6 bases). The CDR3 is made up of 13 amino acids. Per the germline V gene, CDR1 is LNHNV and CDR2 is YYDKDF (reference sequence). With 3 bases removed from V and 5 bases from J, the gap between germline ends came to 10 bases. The variable domain in full, with the rest retrieved from reference TRBV15 and TRBJ2-5, is DAMVIQNPRYQVTQFGKPVTLSCSQTLNHNVMYWYQQKSSQAPKLLFHYYDKDFNNEADTPDNFQSRRPNTSFCFLDIRSPGLGDTAMYLCATSRGDFETQYFGPGTRLLVL.

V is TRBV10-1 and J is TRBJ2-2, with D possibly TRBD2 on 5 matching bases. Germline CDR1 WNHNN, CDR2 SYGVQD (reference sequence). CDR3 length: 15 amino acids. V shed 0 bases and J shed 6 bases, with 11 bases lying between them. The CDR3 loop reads CASSESRGDAGELFF. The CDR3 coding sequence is TGCGCCAGCAGTGAGTCCCGGGGTGACGCCGGGGAGCTGTTTTTT.